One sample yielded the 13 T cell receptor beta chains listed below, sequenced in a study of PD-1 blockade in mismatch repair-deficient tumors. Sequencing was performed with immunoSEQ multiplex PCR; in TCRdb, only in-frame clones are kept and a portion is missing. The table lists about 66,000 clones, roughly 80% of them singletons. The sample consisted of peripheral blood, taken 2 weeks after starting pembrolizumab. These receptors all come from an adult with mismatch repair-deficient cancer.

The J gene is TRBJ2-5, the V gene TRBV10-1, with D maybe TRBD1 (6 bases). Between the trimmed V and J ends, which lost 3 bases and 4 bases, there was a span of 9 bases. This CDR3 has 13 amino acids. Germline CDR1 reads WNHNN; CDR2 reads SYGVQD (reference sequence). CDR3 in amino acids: CASSDQGRETQYF. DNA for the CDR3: TGCGCCAGCAGTGACCAGGGGAGAGAGACCCAGTACTTC.

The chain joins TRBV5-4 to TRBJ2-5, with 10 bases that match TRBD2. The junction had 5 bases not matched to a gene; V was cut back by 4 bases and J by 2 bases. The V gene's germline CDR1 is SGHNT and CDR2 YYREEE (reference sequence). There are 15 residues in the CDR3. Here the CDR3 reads CASSRTSGEQETQYF. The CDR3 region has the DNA TGTGCCAGCAGCCGCACTAGCGGGGAACAAGAGACCCAGTACTTC.

The CDR3 bases are TGCGCCAGCAGCTTCTTTGGGGGAGGGCAGCCCCAGCATTTT. Translating gives CASSFFGGGQPQHF. The rearrangement uses TRBV5-1 and TRBJ1-5; tentatively, D is TRBD1 (5 bases). Looked up from germline, CDR1 is SGHRS and CDR2 is YFSETQ. V lost 2 bases and J lost 7, with 13 bases in between. This CDR3 spans 14 amino acids.

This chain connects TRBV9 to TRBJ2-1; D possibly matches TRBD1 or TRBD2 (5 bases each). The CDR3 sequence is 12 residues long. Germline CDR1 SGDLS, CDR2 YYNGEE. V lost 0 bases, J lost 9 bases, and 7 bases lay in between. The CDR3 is CASSVGDGEQFF. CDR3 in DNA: TGTGCCAGCAGCGTAGGGGACGGTGAGCAGTTCTTC.

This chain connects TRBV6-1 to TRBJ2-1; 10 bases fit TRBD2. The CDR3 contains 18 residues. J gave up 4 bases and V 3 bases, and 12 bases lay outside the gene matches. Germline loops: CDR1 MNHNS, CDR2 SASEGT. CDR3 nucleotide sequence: TGTGCCAGCAGTGAGTCTGCCGGTAGCGGGAGGACATACAATGAGCAGTTCTTC. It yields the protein CASSESAGSGRTYNEQFF.

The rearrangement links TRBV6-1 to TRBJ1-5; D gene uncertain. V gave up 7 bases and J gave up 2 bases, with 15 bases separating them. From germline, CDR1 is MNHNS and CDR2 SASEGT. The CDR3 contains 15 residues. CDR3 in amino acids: CASTQGPMGNQPQHF. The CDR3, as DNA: TGTGCCAGCACGCAAGGGCCTATGGGCAATCAGCCCCAGCATTTT.

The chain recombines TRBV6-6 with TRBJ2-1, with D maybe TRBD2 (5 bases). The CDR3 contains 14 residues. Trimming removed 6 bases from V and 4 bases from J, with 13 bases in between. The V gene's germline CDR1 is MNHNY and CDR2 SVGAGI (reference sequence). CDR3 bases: TGTGCCAGCAGGACTACAGAGGGTTACAATGAGCAGTTCTTC. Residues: CASRTTEGYNEQFF.

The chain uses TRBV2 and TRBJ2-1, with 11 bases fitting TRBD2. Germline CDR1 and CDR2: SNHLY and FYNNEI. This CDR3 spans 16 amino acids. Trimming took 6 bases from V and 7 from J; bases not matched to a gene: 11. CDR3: CASRESSGRGVNEQFF. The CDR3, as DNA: TGTGCCAGCAGAGAAAGTAGCGGGAGGGGGGTGAATGAGCAGTTCTTC.

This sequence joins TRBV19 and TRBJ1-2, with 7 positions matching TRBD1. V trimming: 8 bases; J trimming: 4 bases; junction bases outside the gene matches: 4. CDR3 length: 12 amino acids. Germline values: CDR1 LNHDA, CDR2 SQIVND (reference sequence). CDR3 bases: TGTGCCAGTGAAGGACAGGTCTATGGCTACACCTTC. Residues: CASEGQVYGYTF.

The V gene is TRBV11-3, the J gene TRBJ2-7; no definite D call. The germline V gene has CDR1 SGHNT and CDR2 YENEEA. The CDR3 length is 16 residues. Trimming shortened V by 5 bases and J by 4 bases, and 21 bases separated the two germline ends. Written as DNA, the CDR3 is TGTGCCAGCAGCCCCGCGCCTCCCCCCGCACTTTACGAGCAGTACTTC. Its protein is CASSPAPPPALYEQYF. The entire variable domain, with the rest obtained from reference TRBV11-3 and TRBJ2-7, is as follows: EAGVVQSPRYKIIEKKQPVAFWCNPISGHNTLYWYLQNLGQGPELLIRYENEEAVDDSQLPKDRFSAERLKGVDSTLKIQPAELGDSAVYLCASSPAPPPALYEQYFGPGTRLTVT.

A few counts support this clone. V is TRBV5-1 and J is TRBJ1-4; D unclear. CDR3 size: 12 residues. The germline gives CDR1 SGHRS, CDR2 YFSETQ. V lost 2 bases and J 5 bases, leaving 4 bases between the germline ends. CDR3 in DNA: TGCGCCAGCAGCTTCGACAATGAAAAACTGTTTTTT. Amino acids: CASSFDNEKLFF.

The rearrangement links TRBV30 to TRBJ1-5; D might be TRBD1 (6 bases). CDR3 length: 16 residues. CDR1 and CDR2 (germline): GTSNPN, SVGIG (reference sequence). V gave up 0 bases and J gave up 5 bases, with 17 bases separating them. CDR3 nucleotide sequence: TGTGCCTGGAGTGTACGAGGACAGTCCTACTATCAGCCCCAGCATTTT. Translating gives CAWSVRGQSYYQPQHF.

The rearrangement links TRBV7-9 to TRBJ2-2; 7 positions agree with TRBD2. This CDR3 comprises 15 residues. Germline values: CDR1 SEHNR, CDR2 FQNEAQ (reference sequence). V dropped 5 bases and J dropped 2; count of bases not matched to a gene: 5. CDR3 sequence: CASSRTRINTGELFF. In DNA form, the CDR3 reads TGTGCCAGCAGCCGGACTAGGATTAACACCGGGGAGCTGTTTTTT.